This T cell receptor beta chain was sequenced during a study of regulatory T cells in long-lasting Graves disease. Deletions cut 4 bases from V and 2 bases from J, with 14 bases between. The CDR3 covers 15 residues. Per the germline V gene, CDR1 is LGHNA and CDR2 is YNFKEQ. Time point denoted: persistent/refractory GD, antithyroid drugs over 5 years with positive TRAb. Isolated PBMC RNA provided the starting material for the TCR library. Regarding the study as a whole: TRBV28, TRBJ1-2 and TRBJ2-5 were segments that persistent disease favored. Those with persistent disease had in common more public clonotypes (roughly 3,000) than new patients (around 910).

Libraries of TCR beta came from iRepertoire HTBI primers plus Arm-PCR of CDR3 regions. In the study's own analysis: Samples revealed about 63 TRBV and about 15 TRBJ segments. MiXCR, run by TCRdb on the multiplex PCR reads, gives a single entry per CDR3 protein. The V and J calls shown here were made by TCRdb, not taken from the authors' results. The sample lists about 470,000 distinct CDR3 sequences; around 20% were seen once. As concerns this clonotype: Its antigen is not known.

The TCR originated in a female donor with Graves disease. The chain has TRBV4-2 and TRBJ1-1; no reliable D call. Sequencing was performed on peripheral blood mononuclear cells (PBMCs), taken when the disease was refractory, from a patient treated with antithyroid drugs. CDR3 sequence: CASSPLGASNTEAFF. The CDR3 DNA reads TGTGCCAGCAGCCCTTTAGGAGCCTCAAACACTGAAGCTTTCTTT.